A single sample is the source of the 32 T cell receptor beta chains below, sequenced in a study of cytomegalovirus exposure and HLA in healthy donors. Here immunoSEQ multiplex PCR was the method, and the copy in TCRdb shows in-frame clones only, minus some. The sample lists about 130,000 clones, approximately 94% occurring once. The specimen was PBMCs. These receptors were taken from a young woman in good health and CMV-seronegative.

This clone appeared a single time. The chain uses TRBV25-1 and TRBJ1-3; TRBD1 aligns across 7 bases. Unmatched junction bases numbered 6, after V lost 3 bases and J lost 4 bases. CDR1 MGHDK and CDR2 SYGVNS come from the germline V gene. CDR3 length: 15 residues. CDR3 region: CASSESGTAGNTIYF. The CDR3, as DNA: TGTGCCAGCAGTGAGTCCGGGACAGCCGGAAACACCATATATTTT.

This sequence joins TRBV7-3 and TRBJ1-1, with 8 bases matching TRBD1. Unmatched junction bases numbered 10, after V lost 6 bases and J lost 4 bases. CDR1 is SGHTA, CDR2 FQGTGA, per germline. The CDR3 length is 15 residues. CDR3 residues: CASSPAGQGGTEAFF. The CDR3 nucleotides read TGTGCCAGCAGTCCGGCTGGACAGGGAGGCACTGAAGCTTTCTTT. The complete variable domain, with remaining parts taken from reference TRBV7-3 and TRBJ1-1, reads GAGVSQTPSNKVTEKGKYVELRCDPISGHTALYWYRQSLGQGPEFLIYFQGTGAADDSGLPNDRFFAVRPEGSVSTLKIQRTERGDSAVYLCASSPAGQGGTEAFFGQGTRLTVV.

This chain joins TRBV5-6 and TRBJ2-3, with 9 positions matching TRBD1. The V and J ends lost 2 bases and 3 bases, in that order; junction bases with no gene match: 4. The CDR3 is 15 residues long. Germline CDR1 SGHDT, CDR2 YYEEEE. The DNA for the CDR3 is TGTGCCAGCAGCTTACAGGGGGCGGGGACAGATACGCAGTATTTT. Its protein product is CASSLQGAGTDTQYF.

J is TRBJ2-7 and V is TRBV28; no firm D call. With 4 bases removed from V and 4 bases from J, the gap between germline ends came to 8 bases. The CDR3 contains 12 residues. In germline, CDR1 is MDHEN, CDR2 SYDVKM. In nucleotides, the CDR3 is TGTGCCAGCAGTTCTTTTCAGTACGAGCAGTACTTC. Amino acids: CASSSFQYEQYF.

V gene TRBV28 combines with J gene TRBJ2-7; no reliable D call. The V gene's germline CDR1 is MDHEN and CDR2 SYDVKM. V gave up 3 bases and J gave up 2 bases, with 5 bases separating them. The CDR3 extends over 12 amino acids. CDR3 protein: CASSFGPYEQYF. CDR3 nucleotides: TGTGCCAGCAGTTTTGGGCCCTACGAGCAGTACTTC.

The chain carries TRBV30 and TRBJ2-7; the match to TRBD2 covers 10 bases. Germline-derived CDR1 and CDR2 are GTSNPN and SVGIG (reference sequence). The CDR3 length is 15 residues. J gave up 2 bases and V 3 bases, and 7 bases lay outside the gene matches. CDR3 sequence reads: CAWRFRTSGTYEQYF. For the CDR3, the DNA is TGTGCCTGGAGGTTTCGGACTAGCGGTACCTACGAGCAGTACTTC.

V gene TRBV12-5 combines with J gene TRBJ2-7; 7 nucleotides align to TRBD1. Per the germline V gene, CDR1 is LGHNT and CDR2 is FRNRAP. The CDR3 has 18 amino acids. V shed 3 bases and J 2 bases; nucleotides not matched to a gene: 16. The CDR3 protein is CASGLNRGGSTSTYEQYF. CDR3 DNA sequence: TGTGCTAGTGGTTTAAACAGGGGCGGATCAACCTCAACCTACGAGCAGTACTTC. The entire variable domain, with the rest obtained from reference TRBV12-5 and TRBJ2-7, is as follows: DARVTQTPRHKVTEMGQEVTMRCQPILGHNTVFWYRQTMMQGLELLAYFRNRAPLDDSGMPKDRFSAEMPDATLATLKIQPSEPRDSAVYFCASGLNRGGSTSTYEQYFGPGTRLTVT.

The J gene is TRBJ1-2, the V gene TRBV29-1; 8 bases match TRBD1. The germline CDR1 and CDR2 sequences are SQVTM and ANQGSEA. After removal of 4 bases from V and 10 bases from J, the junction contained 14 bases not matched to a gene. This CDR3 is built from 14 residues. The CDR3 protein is CSVGPSGTGRDYTF. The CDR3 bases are TGCAGCGTTGGCCCCTCTGGGACAGGACGAGACTACACCTTC.

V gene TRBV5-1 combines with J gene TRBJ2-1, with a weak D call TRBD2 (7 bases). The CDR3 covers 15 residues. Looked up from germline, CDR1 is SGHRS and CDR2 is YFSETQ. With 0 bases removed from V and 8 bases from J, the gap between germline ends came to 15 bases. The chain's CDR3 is CASSLAGEGLYEQFF. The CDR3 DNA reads TGCGCCAGCAGCTTGGCAGGGGAGGGCCTTTATGAGCAGTTCTTC.

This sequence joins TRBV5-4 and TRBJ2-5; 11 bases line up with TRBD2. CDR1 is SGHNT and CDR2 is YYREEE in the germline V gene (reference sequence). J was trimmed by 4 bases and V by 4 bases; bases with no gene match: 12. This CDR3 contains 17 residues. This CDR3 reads CASSPTLSGRARETQYF. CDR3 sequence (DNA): TGTGCCAGCAGCCCCACCCTTAGCGGGAGGGCCCGAGAGACCCAGTACTTC.

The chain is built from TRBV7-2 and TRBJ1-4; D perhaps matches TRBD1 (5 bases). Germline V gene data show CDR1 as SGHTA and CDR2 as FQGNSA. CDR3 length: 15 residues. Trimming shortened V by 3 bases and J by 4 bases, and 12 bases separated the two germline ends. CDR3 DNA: TGTGCCAGCAGCTTGTCGCAGGGAATTAATGAAAAACTGTTTTTT. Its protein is CASSLSQGINEKLFF.

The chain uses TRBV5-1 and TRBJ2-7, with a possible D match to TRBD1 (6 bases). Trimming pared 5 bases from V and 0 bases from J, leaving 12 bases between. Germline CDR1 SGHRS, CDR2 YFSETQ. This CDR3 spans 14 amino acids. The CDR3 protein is CASRTGSDSYEQYF. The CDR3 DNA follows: TGCGCCAGCAGGACAGGTTCCGACTCCTACGAGCAGTACTTC.

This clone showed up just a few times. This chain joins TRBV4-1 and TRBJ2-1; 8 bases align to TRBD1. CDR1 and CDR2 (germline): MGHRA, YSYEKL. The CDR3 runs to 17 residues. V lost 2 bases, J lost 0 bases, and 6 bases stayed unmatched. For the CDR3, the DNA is TGCGCCAGCAGCCAACCTGGCGGGACAGGCTCCTACAATGAGCAGTTCTTC. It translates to CASSQPGGTGSYNEQFF.

Here the CDR3 DNA reads TGCGCCAGCAGCTATAGCATGAACACTGAAGCTTTCTTT. It encodes CASSYSMNTEAFF. This sequence joins TRBV5-1 and TRBJ1-1; D unresolved. Germline V gene sequence: CDR1 SGHRS, CDR2 YFSETQ. The CDR3 totals 13 residues. V was trimmed by 3 bases and J by 0 bases, leaving 6 bases between them.

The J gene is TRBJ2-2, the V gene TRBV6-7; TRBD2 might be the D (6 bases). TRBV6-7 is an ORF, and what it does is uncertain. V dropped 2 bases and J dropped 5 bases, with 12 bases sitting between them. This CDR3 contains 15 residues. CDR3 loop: CASSYTGTLTGELFF. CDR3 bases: TGTGCCAGCAGTTACACCGGGACTTTAACCGGGGAGCTGTTTTTT.

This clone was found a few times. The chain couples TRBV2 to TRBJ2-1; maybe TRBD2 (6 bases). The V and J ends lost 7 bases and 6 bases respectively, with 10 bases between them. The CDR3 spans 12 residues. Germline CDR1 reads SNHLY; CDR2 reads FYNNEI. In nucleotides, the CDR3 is TGTGCCAGCACTTACGGGAGCAATGAGCAGTTCTTC. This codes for CASTYGSNEQFF.

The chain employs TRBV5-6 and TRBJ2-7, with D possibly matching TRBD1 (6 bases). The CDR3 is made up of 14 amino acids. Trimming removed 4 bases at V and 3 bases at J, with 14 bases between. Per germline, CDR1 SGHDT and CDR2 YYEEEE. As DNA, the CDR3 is TGTGCCAGCAGCCCAGGACAGTTTTACTACGAGCAGTACTTC. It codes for CASSPGQFYYEQYF. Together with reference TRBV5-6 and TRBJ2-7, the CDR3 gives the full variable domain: DAGVTQSPTHLIKTRGQQVTLRCSPKSGHDTVSWYQQALGQGPQFIFQYYEEEERQRGNFPDRFSGHQFPNYSSELNVNALLLGDSALYLCASSPGQFYYEQYFGPGTRLTVT.

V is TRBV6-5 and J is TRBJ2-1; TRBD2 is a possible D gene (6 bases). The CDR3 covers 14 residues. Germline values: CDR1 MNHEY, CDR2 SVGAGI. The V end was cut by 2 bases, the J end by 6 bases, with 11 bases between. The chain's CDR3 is CASSYGGGLNEQFF. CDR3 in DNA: TGTGCCAGCAGTTACGGAGGAGGGCTCAATGAGCAGTTCTTC.

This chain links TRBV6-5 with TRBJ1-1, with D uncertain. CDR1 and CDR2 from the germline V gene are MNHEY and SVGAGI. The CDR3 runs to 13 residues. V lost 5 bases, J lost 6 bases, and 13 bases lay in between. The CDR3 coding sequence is TGTGCCAGCAGTCTTACGGGAGTTGCTGAAGCTTTCTTT. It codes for CASSLTGVAEAFF.

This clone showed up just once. In DNA, the CDR3 is TGTGCCAGCAGCCCGAAAGAGGGCTCTAGCAATCAGCCCCAGCATTTT. Translated: CASSPKEGSSNQPQHF. J is TRBJ1-5 and V is TRBV27; D not resolved. V was cut by 6 bases and J by 0 bases, with 15 bases left in between. This CDR3 is 16 amino acids long. CDR1 and CDR2 from the germline V gene are MNHEY and SMNVEV (reference sequence).

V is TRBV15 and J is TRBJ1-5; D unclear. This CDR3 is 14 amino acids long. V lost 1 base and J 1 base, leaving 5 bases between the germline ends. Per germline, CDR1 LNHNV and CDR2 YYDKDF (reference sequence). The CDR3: CATSRGGSNQPQHF. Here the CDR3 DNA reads TGTGCCACCAGCAGAGGAGGGAGCAATCAGCCCCAGCATTTT.

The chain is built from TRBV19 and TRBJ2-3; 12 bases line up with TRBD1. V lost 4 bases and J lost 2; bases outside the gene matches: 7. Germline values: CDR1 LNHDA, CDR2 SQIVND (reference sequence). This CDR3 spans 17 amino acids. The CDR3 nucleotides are TGTGCCAGTAGTAAGGGACAGGGGGCATCCAACACAGATACGCAGTATTTT. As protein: CASSKGQGASNTDTQYF.

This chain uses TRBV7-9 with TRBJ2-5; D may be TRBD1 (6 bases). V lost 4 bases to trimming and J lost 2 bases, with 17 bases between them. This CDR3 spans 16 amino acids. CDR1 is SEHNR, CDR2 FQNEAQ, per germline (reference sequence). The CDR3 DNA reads TGTGCCAGCAGCTCCAAGGACAGCCTATGGCAAGAGACCCAGTACTTC. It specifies CASSSKDSLWQETQYF.

The DNA for the CDR3 is TGTGCCAGCAGCTTGGGCAGTTTAAATTACGAGCAGTACTTC. Its translation is CASSLGSLNYEQYF. The gene calls are TRBV7-9 and TRBJ2-7; D is uncertain. The V and J ends lost 3 bases and 4 bases respectively, with 13 bases between them. This CDR3 has 14 amino acids. The germline V gene has CDR1 SEHNR and CDR2 FQNEAQ (reference sequence).

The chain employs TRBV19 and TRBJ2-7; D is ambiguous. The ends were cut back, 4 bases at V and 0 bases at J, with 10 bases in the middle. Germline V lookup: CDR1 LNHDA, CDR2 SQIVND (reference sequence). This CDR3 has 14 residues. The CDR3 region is CASSTTLTSYEQYF. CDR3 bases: TGTGCCAGTAGTACGACACTGACCTCCTACGAGCAGTACTTC.

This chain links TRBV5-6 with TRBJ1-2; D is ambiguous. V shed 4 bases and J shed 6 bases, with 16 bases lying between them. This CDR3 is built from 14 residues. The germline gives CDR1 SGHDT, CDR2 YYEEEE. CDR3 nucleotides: TGTGCCAGCAGCCTCCAGCGGGGTACTCATGGCTACACCTTC. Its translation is CASSLQRGTHGYTF.

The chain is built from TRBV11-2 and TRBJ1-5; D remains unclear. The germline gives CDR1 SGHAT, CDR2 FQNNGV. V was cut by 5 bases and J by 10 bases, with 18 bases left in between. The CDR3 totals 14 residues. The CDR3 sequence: CASSTNAGSAPQHF. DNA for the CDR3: TGTGCCAGCAGCACTAACGCCGGGTCTGCCCCCCAGCATTTT.

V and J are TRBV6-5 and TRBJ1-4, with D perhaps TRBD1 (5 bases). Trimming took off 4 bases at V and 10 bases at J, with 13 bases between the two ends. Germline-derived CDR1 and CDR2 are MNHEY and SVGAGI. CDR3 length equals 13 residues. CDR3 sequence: CASSSRGLGKLFF. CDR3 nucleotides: TGTGCCAGCAGTTCCCGGGGGTTGGGAAAACTGTTTTTT.

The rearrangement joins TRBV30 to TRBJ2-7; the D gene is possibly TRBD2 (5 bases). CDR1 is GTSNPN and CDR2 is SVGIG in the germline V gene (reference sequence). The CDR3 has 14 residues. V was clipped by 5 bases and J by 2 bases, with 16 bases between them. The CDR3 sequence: CAWAGQSRAYEQYF. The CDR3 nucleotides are TGTGCCTGGGCGGGCCAGTCACGGGCCTACGAGCAGTACTTC.

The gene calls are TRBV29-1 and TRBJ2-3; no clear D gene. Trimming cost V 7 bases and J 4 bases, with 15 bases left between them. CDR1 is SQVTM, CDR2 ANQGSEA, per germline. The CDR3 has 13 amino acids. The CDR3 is CSGEVPRADTQYF. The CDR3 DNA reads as TGCAGCGGCGAGGTCCCCCGAGCAGATACGCAGTATTTT.

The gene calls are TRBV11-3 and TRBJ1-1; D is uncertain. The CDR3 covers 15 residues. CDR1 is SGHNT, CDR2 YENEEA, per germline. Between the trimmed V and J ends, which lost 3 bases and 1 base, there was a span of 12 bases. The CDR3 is CASSFAGNANTEAFF. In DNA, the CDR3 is TGTGCCAGCAGCTTCGCGGGGAATGCGAACACTGAAGCTTTCTTT.

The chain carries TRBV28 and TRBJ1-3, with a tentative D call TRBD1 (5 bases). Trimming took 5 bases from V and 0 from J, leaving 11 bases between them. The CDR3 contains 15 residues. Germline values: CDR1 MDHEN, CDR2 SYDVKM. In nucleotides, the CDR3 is TGTGCCAGCAGTCTGACAGTCCACTCTGGAAACACCATATATTTT. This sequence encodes CASSLTVHSGNTIYF.